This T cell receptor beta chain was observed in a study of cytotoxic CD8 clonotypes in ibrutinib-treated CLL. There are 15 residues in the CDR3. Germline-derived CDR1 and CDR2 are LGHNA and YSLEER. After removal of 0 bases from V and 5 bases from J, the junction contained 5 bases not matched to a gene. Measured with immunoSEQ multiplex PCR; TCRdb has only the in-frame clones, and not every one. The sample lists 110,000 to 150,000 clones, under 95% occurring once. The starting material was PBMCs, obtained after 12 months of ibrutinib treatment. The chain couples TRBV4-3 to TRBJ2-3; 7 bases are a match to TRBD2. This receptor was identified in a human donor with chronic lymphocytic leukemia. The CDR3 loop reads CASSQDLGGIDTQYF. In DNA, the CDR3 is TGCGCCAGCAGCCAAGATCTGGGGGGGATAGATACGCAGTATTTT.